The 5 T cell receptor beta chains presented below share a single source sample, sequenced in a study of blood T cell repertoires in COVID-19. Produced via immunoSEQ multiplex PCR; TCRdb's table is partial and in-frame only. The sample has 250,000 to 350,000 clones, around 87% seen once; the top ten hold 7.8%. The sample comprised peripheral blood. These TCRs come from a woman in her forties or fifties who had recovered from COVID-19.

The chain combines TRBV29-1 with TRBJ1-3, with 8 positions matching TRBD1. The CDR3 is 15 residues long. V lost 7 bases and J lost 0; bases outside the gene matches: 8. Germline V gene sequence: CDR1 SQVTM, CDR2 ANQGSEA. The CDR3 region has the DNA TGCAGCGCAACAGGGGGGGCCCTCTCTGGAAACACCATATATTTT. It is translated as CSATGGALSGNTIYF. Variable domain in full (rest from reference TRBV29-1 and TRBJ1-3): SAVISQKPSRDICQRGTSLTIQCQVDSQVTMMFWYRQQPGQSLTLIATANQGSEATYESGFVIDKFPISRPNLTFSTLTVSNMSPEDSSIYLCSATGGALSGNTIYFGEGSWLTVV.

This clone was counted a single time. The chain carries TRBV30 and TRBJ2-5, with D possibly being TRBD2 (6 bases). Germline CDR1 and CDR2: GTSNPN and SVGIG (reference sequence). Trimming took off 4 bases at V and 4 bases at J, with 10 bases between the two ends. The length of the CDR3 is 12 residues. The CDR3 region has the DNA TGTGCCTGGATGGGACTTGGAGAGACCCAGTACTTC. As protein: CAWMGLGETQYF.

This chain connects TRBV29-1 to TRBJ1-1, with D perhaps matching TRBD1 (5 bases). The CDR3 loop spans 13 amino acids. V lost 7 bases, J lost 0 bases, and 12 bases lay in between. Per germline, CDR1 SQVTM and CDR2 ANQGSEA. The CDR3 DNA is TGCAGCGACCAGGACATATTGAACACTGAAGCTTTCTTT. It translates to CSDQDILNTEAFF.

The CDR3 here is CASSQGHLSGANVLTF. For the CDR3, the DNA is TGTGCCAGCAGCCAAGGACACCTCTCTGGGGCCAACGTCCTGACTTTC. The rearrangement joins TRBV3-1 (or the pseudogene TRBV3-2) to TRBJ2-6; no reliable D call. Germline assignment: CDR1 LGHDT and CDR2 YNNKEL (reference sequence). Trimming stripped 1 base from V and 0 bases from J, with 7 bases between. The CDR3 totals 16 residues.

This chain joins TRBV5-1 and TRBJ2-1; 11 nucleotides line up with TRBD2. V gave up 4 bases and J gave up 4 bases; unmatched junction bases: 7. The CDR3 loop spans 16 amino acids. Germline lookup yields CDR1 SGHRS and CDR2 YFSETQ. This CDR3 reads CASSISGLAEYNEQFF. For the CDR3, the DNA is TGCGCCAGCAGCATCTCGGGACTAGCGGAATACAATGAGCAGTTCTTC.